This T cell receptor (beta chain) was recovered during a study of cytomegalovirus exposure and HLA in healthy donors. Study-level findings and limits: Per published accounts, TCR beta sequences correctly predicted the HLA-A and HLA-B alleles of most subjects.

The PCR made use of 60 Vbeta and 13 Jbeta primers. Sequencing was performed with immunoSEQ multiplex PCR; in TCRdb, only in-frame clones are kept and a portion is missing. The sample has approximately 170,000 clones; around 77% are singletons. In the case of this clone: Its target is not known.

The clonotype comes from a man aged 40-49 years in good health and CMV-seronegative. The sample comprised PBMCs.

The CDR3 here is CASSLRQGSEQYV. The CDR3 nucleotides read TGTGCCAGCAGTTTAAGACAGGGGTCCGAGCAGTACGTC. The chain joins TRBV27 to TRBJ2-7, with 8 bases identical to TRBD1. V lost 2 bases, J lost 6 bases, and 3 bases stayed unmatched. CDR3 size: 13 residues. Germline V CDR1 and CDR2: MNHEY, SMNVEV (reference sequence).